This T cell receptor beta chain appears in the sequencing data of a study of shared clonotypes between healthy human individuals. Notes on the study in general: In having few donors, the study represented limited genetic and exposure-history diversity. Clonotypes that were shared across four donors made up 4.5% to 5% of naive CD4 clonotypes. Clonotype sharing among the donors was expected to vary with sequencing depth.

The method was immunoSEQ multiplex PCR; TCRdb's version includes in-frame clones alone and lacks a portion of them. The profile shows 600,000 to 800,000 clones, 72% of them singletons. Into CD45RA+ naive and CD45RA-negative memory subsets, the CD4+ cells were split. The CDR3 spans 13 residues. V dropped 7 bases and J dropped 5 bases, with 12 bases sitting between them. CDR1 and CDR2 (germline): SGHAT, FQNNGV. This clone was detected a few times. Its target is unknown. The TCR sequence derives from a woman aged 25 to 45 in good health. Sequenced sample: memory CD4+ T cells sorted from blood. Stated subset: CD45RA-negative fraction. The gene calls are TRBV11-2 and TRBJ2-1, with a weak D call TRBD1 (5 bases). The CDR3 DNA reads TGTGCCAGCACCAGGGCGGCAAACAATGAGCAGTTCTTC. It translates to CASTRAANNEQFF.